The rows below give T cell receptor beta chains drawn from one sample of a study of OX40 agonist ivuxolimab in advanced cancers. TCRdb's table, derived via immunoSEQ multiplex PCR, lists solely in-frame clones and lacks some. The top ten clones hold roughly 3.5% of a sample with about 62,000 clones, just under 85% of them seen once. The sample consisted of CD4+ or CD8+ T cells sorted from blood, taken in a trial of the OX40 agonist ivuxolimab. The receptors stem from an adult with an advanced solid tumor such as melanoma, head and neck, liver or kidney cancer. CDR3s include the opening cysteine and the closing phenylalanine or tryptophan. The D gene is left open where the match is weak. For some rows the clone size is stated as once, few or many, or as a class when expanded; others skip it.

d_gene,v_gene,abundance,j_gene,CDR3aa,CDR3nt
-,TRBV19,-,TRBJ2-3,CASSIGVADTDTQYF,TGTGCCAGTAGTATAGGAGTGGCTGACACAGATACGCAGTATTTT
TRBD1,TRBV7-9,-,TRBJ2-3,CASSSGTGDTDTQYF,TGTGCCAGCAGCTCCGGGACAGGAGACACAGATACGCAGTATTTT
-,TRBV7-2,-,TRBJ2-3,CASSFYRVTDTQYF,TGTGCCAGCAGCTTCTACAGGGTCACAGATACGCAGTATTTT
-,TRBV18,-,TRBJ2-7,CASSPGQSYEQYF,TGTGCCAGCTCACCAGGGCAGTCCTACGAGCAGTACTTC
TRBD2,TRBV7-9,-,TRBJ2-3,CASNLYYGGVRTDTQYF,TGTGCCAGCAACCTTTACTACGGGGGGGTTAGGACAGATACGCAGTATTTT
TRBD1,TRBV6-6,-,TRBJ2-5,CACRGQGAGETQYF,TGTGCTTGCCGTGGACAGGGGGCGGGAGAGACCCAGTACTTC
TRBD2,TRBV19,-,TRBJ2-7,CASSMGSGYEQYF,TGTGCCAGTAGTATGGGTAGCGGGTACGAGCAGTACTTC
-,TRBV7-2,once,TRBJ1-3,CASSPEPGDGNTIYF,TGTGCCAGCAGCCCGGAGCCAGGGGACGGAAACACCATATATTTT
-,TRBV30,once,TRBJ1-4,CAWNVGFPNEKLFF,TGTGCCTGGAACGTGGGCTTTCCTAATGAAAAACTGTTTTTT
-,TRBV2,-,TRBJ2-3,CASSAPSGRNRRTDTQYF,TGTGCCAGCAGCGCCCCTTCCGGTAGAAACAGACGCACAGATACGCAGTATTTT
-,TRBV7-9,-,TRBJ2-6,CASSYQTGANVLTF,TGTGCCAGCAGTTATCAGACAGGGGCCAACGTCCTGACTTTC
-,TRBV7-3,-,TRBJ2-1,CASSLSGGSYNEQFF,TGTGCCAGCAGCTTGAGTGGGGGCTCCTACAATGAGCAGTTCTTC
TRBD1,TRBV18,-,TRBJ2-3,CASSAGTGGASDTQYF,TGTGCCAGCTCTGCCGGGACAGGGGGCGCGTCAGATACGCAGTATTTT
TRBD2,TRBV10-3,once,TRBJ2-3,CAISESGRPDTQYF,TGTGCCATCAGTGAGAGCGGGAGGCCAGATACGCAGTATTTT
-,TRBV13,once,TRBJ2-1,CASLRLGGYNEQFF,TGTGCCAGCCTTCGGTTAGGGGGCTACAATGAGCAGTTCTTC
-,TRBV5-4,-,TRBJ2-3,CASSFEPGRRSTDTQYF,TGTGCCAGCAGCTTTGAACCGGGACGGCGAAGCACAGATACGCAGTATTTT
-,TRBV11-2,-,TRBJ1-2,CASSPWGEGLTYGYTF,TGTGCCAGCAGCCCATGGGGGGAGGGACTTACTTATGGCTACACCTTC
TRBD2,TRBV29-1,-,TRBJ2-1,CSVERSSGGRDNEQFF,TGCAGCGTTGAACGGTCCTCGGGAGGGCGAGACAATGAGCAGTTCTTC
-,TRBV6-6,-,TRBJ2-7,CASSIRRGAGGHEQYF,TGTGCCAGCAGTATCAGACGGGGGGCCGGGGGGCACGAGCAGTACTTC
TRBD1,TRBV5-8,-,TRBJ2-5,CASSRRTGETQYF,TGTGCCAGCAGCCGAAGGACAGGGGAGACCCAGTACTTC
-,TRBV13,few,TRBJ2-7,CASSLTGTSSYEQYF,TGTGCCAGCAGCTTAACAGGAACGAGCTCCTACGAGCAGTACTTC
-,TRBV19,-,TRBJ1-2,CASSIVGTSHRDYGYTF,TGTGCCAGTAGTATAGTCGGGACTTCACATAGGGACTATGGCTACACCTTC
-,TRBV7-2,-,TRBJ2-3,CASSLAPTSPPDTQYF,TGTGCCAGCAGCTTAGCCCCGACTAGTCCCCCAGATACGCAGTATTTT
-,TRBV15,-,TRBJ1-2,CATSRVNKVGSTYGYTF,TGTGCCACCAGCAGAGTTAATAAGGTCGGCTCAACCTATGGCTACACCTTC
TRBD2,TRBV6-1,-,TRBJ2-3,CASSELAGGEDTQYF,TGTGCCAGCAGTGAACTTGCGGGAGGGGAGGATACGCAGTATTTT
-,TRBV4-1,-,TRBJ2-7,CASSQETRSSYEQYF,TGCGCCAGCAGCCAAGAGACCCGCAGCTCCTACGAGCAGTACTTC
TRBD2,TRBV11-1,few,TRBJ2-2,CASSLMTSYTGELFF,TGTGCCAGCAGCTTAATGACTAGCTACACCGGGGAGCTGTTTTTT
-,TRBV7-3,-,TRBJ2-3,CASSLTNTDTQYF,TGTGCCAGCAGCTTAACAAACACAGATACGCAGTATTTT
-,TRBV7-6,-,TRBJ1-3,CASSLGFRSRSSGNTIYF,TGTGCCAGCAGCTTAGGCTTTCGATCGCGGAGCTCTGGAAACACCATATATTTT
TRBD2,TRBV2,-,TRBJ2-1,CASIGASGSFNEQFF,TGTGCCAGCATCGGGGCAAGCGGGAGTTTTAATGAGCAGTTCTTC
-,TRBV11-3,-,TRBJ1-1,CASSLGEGTAFF,TGTGCCAGCAGCTTAGGTGAGGGGACGGCTTTCTTT
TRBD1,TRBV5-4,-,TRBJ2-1,CASRAGTENEQFF,TGTGCCAGCAGGGCCGGGACAGAAAATGAGCAGTTCTTC
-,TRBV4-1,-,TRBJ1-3,CASSQGARSAAAGNTIYF,TGCGCCAGCAGCCAAGGGGCCAGGTCTGCTGCCGCTGGAAACACCATATATTTT
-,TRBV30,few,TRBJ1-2,CAWSLGRGSGYTF,TGTGCCTGGAGTTTGGGCAGGGGAAGTGGCTACACCTTC
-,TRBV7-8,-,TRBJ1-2,CASSHPDGANYGYTF,TGTGCCAGCAGCCACCCGGACGGAGCTAACTATGGCTACACCTTC
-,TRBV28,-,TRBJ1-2,CASRTPDSFYGYTF,TGTGCCAGCAGAACCCCGGACAGCTTCTATGGCTACACCTTC
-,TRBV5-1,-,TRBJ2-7,CASSLGTGILKQYF,TGCGCCAGCAGCTTGGGGACGGGAATCCTGAAGCAGTACTTC
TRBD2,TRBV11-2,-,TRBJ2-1,CASSFRGLATNEQFF,TGTGCCAGCAGCTTTCGGGGACTAGCGACCAATGAGCAGTTCTTC
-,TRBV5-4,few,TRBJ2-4,CASSLSGRIQYF,TGTGCCAGCAGCTTGTCTGGAAGAATTCAGTACTTC
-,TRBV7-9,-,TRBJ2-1,CASSSRVAGQEQFF,TGTGCCAGCAGCTCCCGAGTGGCAGGGCAGGAGCAGTTCTTC
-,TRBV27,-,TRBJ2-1,CASSLTDYNEQFF,TGTGCCAGCAGTTTAACGGACTACAATGAGCAGTTCTTC
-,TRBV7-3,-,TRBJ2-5,CARETQYF,TGTGCCAGAGAGACCCAGTACTTC
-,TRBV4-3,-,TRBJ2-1,CASSQVGREQFF,TGCGCCAGCAGCCAAGTCGGGCGGGAGCAGTTCTTC
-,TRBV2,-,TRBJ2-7,CASSFHSYEQYF,TGTGCCAGCTCCTTCCACTCCTACGAGCAGTACTTC
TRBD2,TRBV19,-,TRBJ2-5,CASSIGGLEGETQYF,TGTGCCAGTAGTATAGGGGGACTAGAGGGAGAGACCCAGTACTTC
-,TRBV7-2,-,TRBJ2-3,CASSPGGDADTQYF,TGTGCCAGCAGCCCGGGCGGGGACGCTGATACGCAGTATTTT
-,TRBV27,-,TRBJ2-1,CAIAPGLAGNEQFF,TGTGCCATCGCCCCGGGACTGGCGGGAAATGAGCAGTTCTTC
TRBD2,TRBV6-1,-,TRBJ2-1,CASEVTGRDEQFF,TGTGCCAGCGAAGTTACGGGGAGGGATGAGCAGTTCTTC
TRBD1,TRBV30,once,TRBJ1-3,CAWSSPRDRGTGNTIYF,TGTGCCTGGAGTTCTCCCAGGGACAGGGGAACTGGAAACACCATATATTTT
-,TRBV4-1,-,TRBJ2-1,CASSQGGLDEQFF,TGCGCCAGCAGCCAAGGGGGGTTGGATGAGCAGTTCTTC
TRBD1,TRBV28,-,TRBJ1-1,CASVPTGQGALTEAFF,TGTGCCAGCGTCCCCACAGGTCAGGGGGCTCTCACTGAAGCTTTCTTT
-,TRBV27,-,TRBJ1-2,CASSLTGPYGYTF,TGTGCCAGCAGTTTGACAGGCCCATATGGCTACACCTTC
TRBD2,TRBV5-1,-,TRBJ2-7,CASSFRGIAGGPGEQYF,TGCGCCAGCAGCTTCCGCGGAATAGCGGGAGGGCCGGGGGAGCAGTACTTC
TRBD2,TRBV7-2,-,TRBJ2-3,CASSLPTQPTSGSTDTQYF,TGTGCCAGCAGCTTACCTACTCAGCCCACTAGCGGGAGCACAGATACGCAGTATTTT
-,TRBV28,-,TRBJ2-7,CATGAGDYEQYF,TGTGCTACAGGGGCGGGAGACTACGAGCAGTACTTC
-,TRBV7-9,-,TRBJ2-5,CASAQGETQYF,TGTGCCAGCGCCCAAGGGGAGACCCAGTACTTC
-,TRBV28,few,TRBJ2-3,CASSPRRNPQYF,TGTGCCAGCAGTCCTAGACGAAATCCGCAGTATTTT
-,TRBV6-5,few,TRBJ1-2,CASSQDSYGYTF,TGTGCCAGCAGTCAGGACAGCTATGGCTACACCTTC
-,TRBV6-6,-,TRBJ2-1,CASSYSPSLRNEQFF,TGTGCCAGCAGTTACTCTCCTAGCCTGAGGAATGAGCAGTTCTTC
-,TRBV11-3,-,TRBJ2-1,CASSLGAYSGDYEQFF,TGTGCCAGCAGCTTAGGGGCCTACTCGGGAGACTATGAGCAGTTCTTC